The entry below describes one TCR beta chain. The antigen this receptor binds is unknown. Base qualities are not recorded, but no much larger clone differs from it by a single base. The library was produced with UMI-ligation and nested PCR. The beta constant-region primer consisted of an equimolar mixture of two oligonucleotides that together covered TRBC1 and TRBC2. A single-stranded oligonucleotide bearing the SP2 primer plus a 12-nucleotide UMI was ligated onto the 3' end of the cDNA by T4 RNA ligase 1. Four rounds of PCR, combining the SP2 primer with nested alpha and beta constant-region primers, were used to amplify the ligated cDNA. Incubation of the ligation reaction lasted roughly 19-24 hours at 16 degrees C. PCR2 was typically performed as a SYBR Green qPCR and was stopped at a predetermined threshold so that over-amplification was prevented. Apart from the first purification, every purification step used Agencourt AMPure XP magnetic beads. Library amounts were measured by Qubit and library quality was assessed on a TapeStation, where the main peak was expected at around 650 bp. Pooled libraries were sequenced on an Illumina MiSeq with v2 2x251 paired-end kits, typically giving about 0.95-2.2 million reads per sample. Each sample's library went into the pool at approximately 4.3 nM, and about 5-8% PhiX was added to help with cluster recognition. As for the original processing: V and J genes were assigned to Demultiplexor-processed FASTQ reads by Decombinator through tag matching, with a single base-pair mismatch being allowed. UMIs were used by Collapsinator to correct both sequencing errors and frequency errors arising from PCR heterogeneity. TCRs were translated and CDR3s were extracted from the conserved cysteine to the FGXG phenylalanine by CDR3Translator, with non-productive sequences being flagged. Gini, Shannon entropy and inverse Simpson indices were computed after subsampling the repertoires to the same number of UMI-defined TCRs. Within the linear range, a power law was fitted to clonotype abundance distributions using maximum likelihood. When run on a single naive CD8 sample, MIGEC and the pipeline yielded similar UMI counts, similar unique TCR numbers and similar clonal distributions. In one analysis, naive TCRs that were also found in any memory subset of the same donor were excluded from the naive repertoire. A set of roughly 6,600 CMV-associated CDR3 sequences, compiled from VDJdb and a published dataset, was used to search the repertoires. TCRdb reanalyzed the raw reads on its own, using fastp at Q25 for trimming and MiXCR for clone calling, and kept in-frame beta chains. Every entry covers one CDR3 protein and lists the most common genes and DNA from its rows. In this record, the V and J calls reflect TCRdb's handling and not the investigators' own analysis. For this sample the table gives some 150,000 distinct CDR3 sequences, of which approximately 17% were detected only once. Around 0.14% of the sample rests with the top ten.

From the second PCR step on, the TCR alpha and beta chain libraries were amplified in separate reactions. The CMV status of each donor was determined by measuring IFNgamma production from CD4+ T cells after fresh PBMCs had been stimulated overnight with CMV viral lysate. CD4 T cells were positively selected with Miltenyi beads, followed by positive selection of CD8 T cells from the CD4-negative fraction. After staining for CD3, CD4, CD8, CD45RA, CD27 and a live/dead dye, cells were sorted on a BD Aria II into four subsets based on CD45RA and CD27. Blood was obtained from a few healthy volunteers, and the blood from each volunteer was fractionated into CD4 and CD8 T cells and subsequently into four differentiation subsets. Roughly 110 ml of peripheral blood was collected from each donor, and PBMC were isolated by Ficoll-Paque PLUS density-gradient centrifugation. Sorted cells were lysed in RLT buffer, and RNA was extracted with a Qiagen RNeasy kit and stored at -80°C.

This specimen belongs to a study of naive and memory T cell subsets listed by TCRdb under 2017. Concerning the study at large: An open-source, UMI-based TCR alpha and beta sequencing pipeline was applied to sorted naive and memory peripheral blood T cell subsets. RNA was DNase-treated and reverse transcribed with TCR constant-region primers, mostly using SuperScript III. The results of the functional CMV T cell responses matched the IgG serology results in every case.

Findings and caveats that apply to the study as a whole: TCR abundance followed a power law whose exponent differed between naive and memory subsets but was consistent across the three individuals. After error correction, over 95% of naive TCR sequences appeared only once, giving much steeper abundance distributions than memory subsets. A few larger clonotypes were present in naive repertoires, particularly the CD8 repertoires, and these clonotypes were possibly memory cells re-expressing CD45RA. Gini index rose and Shannon and inverse Simpson diversity fell from naive through CM, EM and EMRA in both CD4 and CD8 cells. RNA-based TCR counts may be influenced by expression changes linked to T cell activation and differentiation. A clonotype was defined as a single alpha or beta chain sequence rather than as a paired alpha/beta receptor. The repertoire findings for the naive and memory subsets could not be validated against a ground truth because none was available.

Based on the germline V gene (reference sequence), the CDR1 and CDR2 sequences are DFQATT and SNEGSKA. Inclusive of the bounding cysteine and phenylalanine, the CDR3 is 15 residues long. The read is trimmed to its CDR3 DNA, 45 bases read in frame from base 1. Relative to germline, V is 3 bases shorter and J is 4 bases shorter, with 16 bases between their ends. Rearrangement joined TRBV20-1 to TRBJ2-1, with the D segment possibly TRBD1 or TRBD2, each aligning over 5 bases. This sequence originates from a human donor in good health. Sequencing was carried out using naive CD4+ T cells from blood. The sample's cell subset or site label is to be understood as: naive T cells, CD45RA high CD27+. The DNA reads TGCAGTGCTAGTCCTGCTCGGGACCGGTACAATGAGCAGTTCTTC. The encoded protein is CSASPARDRYNEQFF.